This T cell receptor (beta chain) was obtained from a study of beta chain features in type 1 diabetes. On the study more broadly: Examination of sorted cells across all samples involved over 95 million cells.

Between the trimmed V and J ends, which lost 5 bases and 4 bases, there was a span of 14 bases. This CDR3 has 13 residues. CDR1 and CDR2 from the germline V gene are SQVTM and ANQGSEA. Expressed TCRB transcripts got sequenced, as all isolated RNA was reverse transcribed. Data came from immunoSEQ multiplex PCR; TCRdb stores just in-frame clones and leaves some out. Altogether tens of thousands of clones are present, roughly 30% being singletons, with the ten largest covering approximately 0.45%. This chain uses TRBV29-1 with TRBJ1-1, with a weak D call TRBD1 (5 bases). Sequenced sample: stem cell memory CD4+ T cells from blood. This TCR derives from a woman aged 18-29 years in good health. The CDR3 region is CSVRKGSVTEAFF. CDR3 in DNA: TGCAGCGTTAGAAAGGGGTCGGTCACTGAAGCTTTCTTT. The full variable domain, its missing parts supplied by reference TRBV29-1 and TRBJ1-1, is SAVISQKPSRDICQRGTSLTIQCQVDSQVTMMFWYRQQPGQSLTLIATANQGSEATYESGFVIDKFPISRPNLTFSTLTVSNMSPEDSSIYLCSVRKGSVTEAFFGQGTRLTVV.